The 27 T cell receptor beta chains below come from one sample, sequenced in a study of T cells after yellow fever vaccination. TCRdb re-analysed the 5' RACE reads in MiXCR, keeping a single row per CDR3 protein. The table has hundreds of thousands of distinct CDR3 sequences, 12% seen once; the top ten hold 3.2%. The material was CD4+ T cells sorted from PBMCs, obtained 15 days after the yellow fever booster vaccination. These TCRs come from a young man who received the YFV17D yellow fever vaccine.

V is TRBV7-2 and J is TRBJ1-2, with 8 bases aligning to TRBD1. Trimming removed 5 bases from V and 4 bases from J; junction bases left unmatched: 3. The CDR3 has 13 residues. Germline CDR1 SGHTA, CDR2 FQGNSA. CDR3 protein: CASSPGGVYGYTF. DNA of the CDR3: TGTGCCAGCAGCCCAGGGGGCGTCTATGGCTACACCTTC.

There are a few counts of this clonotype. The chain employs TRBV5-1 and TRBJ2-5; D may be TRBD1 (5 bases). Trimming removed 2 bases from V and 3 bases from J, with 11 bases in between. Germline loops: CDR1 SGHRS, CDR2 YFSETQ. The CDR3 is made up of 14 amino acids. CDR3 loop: CASSFSGSEETQYF. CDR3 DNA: TGCGCCAGCAGCTTTTCAGGGTCGGAAGAGACCCAGTACTTC. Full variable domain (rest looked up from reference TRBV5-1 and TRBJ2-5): KAGVTQTPRYLIKTRGQQVTLSCSPISGHRSVSWYQQTPGQGLQFLFEYFSETQRNKGNFPGRFSGRQFSNSRSEMNVSTLELGDSALYLCASSFSGSEETQYFGPGTRLLVL.

This CDR3 is CASSPGAGAQVMGYGYTF. The CDR3 DNA is TGTGCCAGCAGCCCGGGGGCGGGGGCGCAGGTGATGGGCTATGGCTACACCTTC. The chain employs TRBV7-3 and TRBJ1-2; tentatively, D is TRBD1 (6 bases). Germline-derived CDR1 and CDR2 are SGHTA and FQGTGA. V shed 5 bases and J shed 4 bases, with 26 bases lying between them. The CDR3 covers 18 residues.

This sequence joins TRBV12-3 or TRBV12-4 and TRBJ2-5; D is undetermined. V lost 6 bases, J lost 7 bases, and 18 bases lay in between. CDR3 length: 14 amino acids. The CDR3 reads CASSPGGLPGTQYF. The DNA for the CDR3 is TGTGCCAGCAGCCCCGGCGGTCTACCGGGGACCCAGTACTTC.

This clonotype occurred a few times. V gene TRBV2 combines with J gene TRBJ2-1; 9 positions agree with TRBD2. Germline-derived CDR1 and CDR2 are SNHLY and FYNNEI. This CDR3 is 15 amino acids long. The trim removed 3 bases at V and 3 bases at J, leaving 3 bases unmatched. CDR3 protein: CASSDERGVYNEQFF. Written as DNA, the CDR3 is TGTGCCAGCAGTGACGAGCGGGGGGTCTACAATGAGCAGTTCTTC.

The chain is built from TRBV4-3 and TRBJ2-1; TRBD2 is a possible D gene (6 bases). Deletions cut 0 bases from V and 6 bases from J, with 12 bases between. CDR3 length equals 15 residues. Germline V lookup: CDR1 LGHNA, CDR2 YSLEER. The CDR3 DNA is TGCGCCAGCAGCCAAGAGGGACTCAGAGGCAATGAGCAGTTCTTC. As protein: CASSQEGLRGNEQFF.

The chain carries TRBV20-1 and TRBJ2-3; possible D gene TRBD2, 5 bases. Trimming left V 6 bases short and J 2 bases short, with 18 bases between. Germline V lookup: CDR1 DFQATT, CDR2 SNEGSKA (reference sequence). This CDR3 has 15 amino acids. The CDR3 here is CSARADGPYTDTQYF. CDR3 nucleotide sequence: TGCAGTGCGCGAGCGGATGGACCTTACACAGATACGCAGTATTTT.

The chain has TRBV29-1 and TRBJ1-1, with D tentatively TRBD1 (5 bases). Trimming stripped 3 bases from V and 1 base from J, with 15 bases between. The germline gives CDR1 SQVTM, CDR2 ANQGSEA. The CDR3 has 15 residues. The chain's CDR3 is CSVEGGVRANTEAFF. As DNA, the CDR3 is TGCAGCGTTGAGGGTGGGGTCAGGGCGAACACTGAAGCTTTCTTT.

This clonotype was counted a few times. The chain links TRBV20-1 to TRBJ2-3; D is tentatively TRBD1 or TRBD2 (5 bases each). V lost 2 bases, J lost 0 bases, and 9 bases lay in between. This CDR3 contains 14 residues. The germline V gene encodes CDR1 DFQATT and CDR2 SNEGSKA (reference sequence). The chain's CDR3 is CSARRDGSTDTQYF. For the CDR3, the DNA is TGCAGTGCTAGAAGGGACGGAAGCACAGATACGCAGTATTTT.

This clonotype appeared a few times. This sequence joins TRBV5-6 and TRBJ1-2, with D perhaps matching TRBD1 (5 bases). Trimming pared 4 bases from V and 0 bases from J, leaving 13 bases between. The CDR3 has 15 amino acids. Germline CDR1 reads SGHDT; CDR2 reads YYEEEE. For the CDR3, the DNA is TGTGCCAGCAGCCTAAGGCCGGGGGCTAACTATGGCTACACCTTC. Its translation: CASSLRPGANYGYTF. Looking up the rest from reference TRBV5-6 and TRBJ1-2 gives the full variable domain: DAGVTQSPTHLIKTRGQQVTLRCSPKSGHDTVSWYQQALGQGPQFIFQYYEEEERQRGNFPDRFSGHQFPNYSSELNVNALLLGDSALYLCASSLRPGANYGYTFGSGTRLTVV.

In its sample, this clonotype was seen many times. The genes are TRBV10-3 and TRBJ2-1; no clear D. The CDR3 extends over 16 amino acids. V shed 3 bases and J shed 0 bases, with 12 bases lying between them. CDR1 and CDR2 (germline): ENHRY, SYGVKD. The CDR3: CAISDRTVSSYNEQFF. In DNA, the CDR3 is TGTGCCATCAGTGATAGGACGGTAAGCTCCTACAATGAGCAGTTCTTC.

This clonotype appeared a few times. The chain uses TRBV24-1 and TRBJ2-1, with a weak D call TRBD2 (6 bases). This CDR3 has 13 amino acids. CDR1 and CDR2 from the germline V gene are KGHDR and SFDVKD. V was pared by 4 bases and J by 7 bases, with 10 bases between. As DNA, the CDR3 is TGTGCCACCAGTGACCCGGGGAGGAATGAGCAGTTCTTC. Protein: CATSDPGRNEQFF.

The CDR3, as DNA: TGTGCCAGCTCACCACTGACTAGCTCTCAAGAGACCCAGTACTTC. This translates into CASSPLTSSQETQYF. The chain links TRBV18 to TRBJ2-5; 7 bases align to TRBD2. V shed 1 base and J 2 bases; nucleotides not matched to a gene: 4. Per germline, CDR1 KGHSH and CDR2 LQKENI. This CDR3 contains 15 residues. The full variable domain, rest sourced from reference TRBV18 and TRBJ2-5, is NAGVMQNPRHLVRRRGQEARLRCSPMKGHSHVYWYRQLPEEGLKFMVYLQKENIIDESGMPKERFSAEFPKEGPSILRIQQVVRGDSAAYFCASSPLTSSQETQYFGPGTRLLVL.

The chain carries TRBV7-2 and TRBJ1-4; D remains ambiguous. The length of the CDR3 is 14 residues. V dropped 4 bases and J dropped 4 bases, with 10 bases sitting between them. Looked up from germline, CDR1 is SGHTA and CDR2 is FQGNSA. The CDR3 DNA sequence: TGTGCCAGCAGCTCGCGCGGGTTTAATGAAAAACTGTTTTTT. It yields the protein CASSSRGFNEKLFF.

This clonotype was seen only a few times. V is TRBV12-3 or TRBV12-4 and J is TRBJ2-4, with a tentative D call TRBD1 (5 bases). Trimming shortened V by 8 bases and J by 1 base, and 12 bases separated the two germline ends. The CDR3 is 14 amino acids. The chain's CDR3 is CASGMTVAKNIQYF. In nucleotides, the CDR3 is TGTGCCAGCGGCATGACAGTTGCCAAAAACATTCAGTACTTC.

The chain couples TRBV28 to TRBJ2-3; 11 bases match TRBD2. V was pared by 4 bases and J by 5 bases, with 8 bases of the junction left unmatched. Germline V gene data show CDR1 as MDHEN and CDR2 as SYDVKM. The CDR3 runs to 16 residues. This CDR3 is CASSSFSGGAGDTQYF. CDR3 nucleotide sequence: TGTGCCAGCAGTTCCTTTAGCGGGGGGGCGGGAGATACGCAGTATTTT. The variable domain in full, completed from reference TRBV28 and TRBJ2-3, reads DVKVTQSSRYLVKRTGEKVFLECVQDMDHENMFWYRQDPGLGLRLIYFSYDVKMKEKGDIPEGYSVSREKKERFSLILESASTNQTSMYLCASSSFSGGAGDTQYFGPGTRLTVL.

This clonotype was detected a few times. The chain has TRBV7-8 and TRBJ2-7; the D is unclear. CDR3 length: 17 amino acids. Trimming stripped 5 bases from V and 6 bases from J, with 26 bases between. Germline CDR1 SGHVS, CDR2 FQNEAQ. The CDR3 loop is CASSASIGRPRLGEQYF. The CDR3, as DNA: TGTGCCAGCAGCGCCAGCATCGGACGGCCCCGTCTAGGCGAGCAGTACTTC.

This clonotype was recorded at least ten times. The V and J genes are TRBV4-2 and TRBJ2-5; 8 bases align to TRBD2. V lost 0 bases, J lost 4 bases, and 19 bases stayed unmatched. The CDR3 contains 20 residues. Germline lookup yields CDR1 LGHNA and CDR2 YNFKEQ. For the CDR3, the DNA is TGTGCCAGCAGCCAAGATCCGGCTGGGCGGGGGGCGACCTCAGTAGAGACCCAGTACTTC. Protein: CASSQDPAGRGATSVETQYF.

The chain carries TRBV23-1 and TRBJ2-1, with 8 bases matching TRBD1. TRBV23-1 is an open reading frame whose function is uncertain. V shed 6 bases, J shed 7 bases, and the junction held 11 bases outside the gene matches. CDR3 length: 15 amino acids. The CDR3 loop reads CASSHPGQVRNEQFF. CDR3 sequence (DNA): TGCGCCAGCAGCCACCCGGGACAGGTCCGAAATGAGCAGTTCTTC.

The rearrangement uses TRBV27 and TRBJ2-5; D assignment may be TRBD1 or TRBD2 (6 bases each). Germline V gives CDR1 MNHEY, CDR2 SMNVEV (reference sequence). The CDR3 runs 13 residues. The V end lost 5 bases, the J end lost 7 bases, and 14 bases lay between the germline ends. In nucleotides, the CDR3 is TGTGCCAGCAGTACCTCGGGGGCGCGGACCCAGTACTTC. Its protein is CASSTSGARTQYF.

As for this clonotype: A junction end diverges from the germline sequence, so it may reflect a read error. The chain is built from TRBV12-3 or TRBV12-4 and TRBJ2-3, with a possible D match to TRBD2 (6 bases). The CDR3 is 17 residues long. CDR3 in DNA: TGTGACAGCAGTTTAGATTGGGGGGAAAGGGACACAGATACGCAGTATTTT. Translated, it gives CDSSLDWGERDTDTQYF.

The CDR3 here is CASSWYDRSGNTIYF. CDR3 in DNA: TGTGCCAGCAGCTGGTATGACAGATCTGGAAACACCATATATTTT. The rearrangement uses TRBV5-5 and TRBJ1-3, with a weak D call TRBD1 (5 bases). The CDR3 spans 15 residues. Trimming shortened V by 3 bases and J by 1 base, and 11 bases separated the two germline ends. Germline V lookup: CDR1 SGHKS, CDR2 YYEKEE (reference sequence).

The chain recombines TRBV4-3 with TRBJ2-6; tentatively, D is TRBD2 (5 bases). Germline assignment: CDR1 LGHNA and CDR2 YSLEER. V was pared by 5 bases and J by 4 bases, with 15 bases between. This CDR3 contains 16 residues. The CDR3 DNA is TGCGCCAGCAGCTCCCGGACTCTAACGGGGGCCAACGTCCTGACTTTC. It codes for CASSSRTLTGANVLTF.

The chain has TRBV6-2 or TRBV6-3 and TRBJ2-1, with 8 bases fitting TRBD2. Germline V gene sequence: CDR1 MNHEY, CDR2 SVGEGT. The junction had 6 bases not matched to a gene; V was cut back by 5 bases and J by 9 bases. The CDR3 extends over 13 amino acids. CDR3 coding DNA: TGTGCCAGCAGTCGGGGGGGCCACGTTGAGCAGTTCTTC. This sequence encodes CASSRGGHVEQFF.

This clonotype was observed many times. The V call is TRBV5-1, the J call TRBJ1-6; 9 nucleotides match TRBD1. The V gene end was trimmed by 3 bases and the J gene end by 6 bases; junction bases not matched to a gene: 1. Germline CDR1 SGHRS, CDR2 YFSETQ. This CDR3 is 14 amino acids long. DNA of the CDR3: TGCGCCAGCAGCTCGGACAGGGGTAATTCACCCCTCCACTTT. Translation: CASSSDRGNSPLHF.

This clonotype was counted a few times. The CDR3 here is CATGDLVKNIQYF. CDR3 sequence (DNA): TGTGCCACCGGCGACTTAGTCAAAAACATTCAGTACTTC. The chain recombines TRBV6-6 with TRBJ2-4; D is unclear. The CDR3 covers 13 residues. V was trimmed by 10 bases and J by 3 bases, leaving 13 bases between them. The V gene's germline CDR1 is MNHNY and CDR2 SVGAGI (reference sequence).

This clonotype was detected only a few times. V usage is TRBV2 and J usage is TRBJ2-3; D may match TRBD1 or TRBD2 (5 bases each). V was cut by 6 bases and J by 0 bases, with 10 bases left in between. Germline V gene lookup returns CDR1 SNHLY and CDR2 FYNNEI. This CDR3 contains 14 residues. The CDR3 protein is CASSMGRSTDTQYF. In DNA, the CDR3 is TGTGCCAGCAGCATGGGACGGAGCACAGATACGCAGTATTTT.